The present T cell receptor beta chain was sequenced within a study of shared T cell receptors in the human thymus. The V and J ends lost 5 bases and 5 bases, in that order; junction bases with no gene match: 8. Per the germline V gene, CDR1 is MDHEN and CDR2 is SYDVKM. The CDR3 has 16 amino acids. Using immunoSEQ multiplex PCR, the repertoire was profiled, and TCRdb retains in-frame clones only, with some absent. Of 500,000 to 750,000 clones in the sample, roughly 90% are singletons; the top ten hold roughly 0.0097%. These data were likewise used in another study, on human thymus T cells. That work contributes: It was from resections taken during corrective heart surgery that the thymus tissue came.

The sample consisted of thymocytes. The receptor comes from a boy less than two years old with a congenital heart defect. V usage is TRBV28 and J usage is TRBJ2-1, with TRBD2 matching over 11 bases. CDR3 residues: CASSLRLAGRNNEQFF. In DNA, the CDR3 is TGTGCCAGCAGTCTTAGACTAGCGGGACGTAACAATGAGCAGTTCTTC.